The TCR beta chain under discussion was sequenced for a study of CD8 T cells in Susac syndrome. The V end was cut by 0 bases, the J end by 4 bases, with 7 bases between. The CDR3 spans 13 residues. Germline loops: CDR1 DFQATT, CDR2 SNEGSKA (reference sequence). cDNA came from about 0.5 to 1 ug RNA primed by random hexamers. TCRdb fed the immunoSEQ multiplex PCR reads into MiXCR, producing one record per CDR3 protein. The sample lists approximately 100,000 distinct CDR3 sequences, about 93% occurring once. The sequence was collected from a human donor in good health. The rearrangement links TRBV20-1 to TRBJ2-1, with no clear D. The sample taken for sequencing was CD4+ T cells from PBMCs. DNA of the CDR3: TGCAGTGCTAGAGATACCAGGTACAATGAGCAGTTCTTC. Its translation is CSARDTRYNEQFF.